These 17 T cell receptor beta chains came from one sample sequenced in a study of blood T cells in healthy people across ages. A sample-barcoded 5' primer and a J-beta primer mix were used in a second PCR of roughly 7 to 11 cycles. One entry per CDR3 protein results from TCRdb running MiXCR on the 5' RACE reads. There are about 900,000 distinct CDR3 sequences in the sample; 55% to 65% occur only once, and around a quarter lies in the top ten. The material sequenced was blood. These receptors came from a young man in good health.

The chain joins TRBV25-1 to TRBJ2-3; unclear D gene. V lost 3 bases and J lost 2, with 6 bases in between. The CDR3 covers 13 residues. The germline V gene encodes CDR1 MGHDK and CDR2 SYGVNS. The CDR3 DNA sequence: TGTGCCAGCAGTGATATGTCCACAGATACGCAGTATTTT. Translating gives CASSDMSTDTQYF.

The rearrangement links TRBV28 to TRBJ1-5; D remains unclear. Per germline, CDR1 MDHEN and CDR2 SYDVKM. With 8 bases removed from V and 5 bases from J, the gap between germline ends came to 10 bases. The CDR3 contains 12 residues. CDR3 nucleotides: TGTGCCAGCCCCACCGCGGATCAGCCCCAGCATTTT. Its protein product is CASPTADQPQHF.

The CDR3 region has the DNA TGTGCCAGCAGTTTTCTGGCGGGGGAGCAGTTCTTC. This gives the protein CASSFLAGEQFF. This chain connects TRBV12-3 or TRBV12-4 to TRBJ2-1; weak D call: TRBD2 (6 bases). The CDR3 is 12 amino acids. Trimming cost V 3 bases and J 10 bases, with 10 bases left between them.

This clonotype has just one count. The chain employs TRBV2 and TRBJ2-3; TRBD2 agrees at 10 bases. CDR1 is SNHLY and CDR2 is FYNNEI in the germline V gene. The CDR3 consists of 15 residues. V was pared by 6 bases and J by 5 bases, with 8 bases of the junction left unmatched. DNA for the CDR3: TGTGCCAGCAGGGACTCTAGCGGGAGTCGAGATACGCAGTATTTT. This codes for CASRDSSGSRDTQYF.

This clonotype was counted once. Given a much more abundant clone one base away, this may be a read error. V and J are TRBV5-5 and TRBJ2-3; D is perhaps TRBD2 (6 bases). V dropped 4 bases and J dropped 4 bases, with 7 bases sitting between them. Germline loops: CDR1 SGHKS, CDR2 YYEKEE (reference sequence). The CDR3 consists of 12 residues. The CDR3 loop is CASSRRADTQYF. CDR3 sequence (DNA): TGTGCCAGCAGCAGGAGGGCAGATACGCAGTATTTT.

This clonotype has a handful of counts. The rearrangement uses TRBV7-2 and TRBJ2-7, with D unresolved. V gave up 5 bases and J gave up 6 bases, with 8 bases separating them. The CDR3 runs 11 residues. CDR1 SGHTA and CDR2 FQGNSA come from the germline V gene. CDR3 sequence (DNA): TGTGCCAGCAGCGTAACAAGCGAGCAGTACTTC. This gives the protein CASSVTSEQYF.

The chain links TRBV28 to TRBJ1-1; D call uncertain. CDR3 size: 13 residues. Germline CDR1 reads MDHEN; CDR2 reads SYDVKM. V gave up 2 bases and J gave up 2 bases, with 6 bases separating them. This CDR3 reads CASSLPINTEAFF. DNA of the CDR3: TGTGCCAGCAGTTTACCCATTAACACTGAAGCTTTCTTT.

The V and J genes are TRBV6-5 and TRBJ2-7, with 7 nucleotides matching TRBD1. Matching the DNA end better, TRBJ2-5 makes the J call doubtful. This CDR3 is built from 13 residues. The germline gives CDR1 MNHEY, CDR2 SVGAGI. The CDR3 reads CASSYGTAETQYF. Written as DNA, the CDR3 is TGTGCCAGCAGTTACGGGACAGCAGAGACCCAGTACTTC.

This chain connects TRBV20-1 to TRBJ2-4; 7 bases line up with TRBD2. CDR1 and CDR2 (germline): DFQATT, SNEGSKA (reference sequence). The CDR3 runs to 16 residues. After removal of 1 base from V and 0 bases from J, the junction contained 6 bases not matched to a gene. DNA for the CDR3: TGCAGTGCTAGAGCCCCCGGGGGGTTAGCCAAAAACATTCAGTACTTC. Translation gives CSARAPGGLAKNIQYF.

This clonotype was counted a few times. The CDR3 DNA sequence: TGCGCCAGCAGCGCCAGAACGGGAAACGAGCAGTACTTC. Amino acid sequence: CASSARTGNEQYF. This chain connects TRBV5-1 to TRBJ2-7, with D possibly being TRBD2 (5 bases). Deletions cut 4 bases from V and 5 bases from J, with 13 bases between. The CDR3 runs to 13 residues. Per the germline V gene, CDR1 is SGHRS and CDR2 is YFSETQ. Full variable domain (missing parts from reference TRBV5-1 and TRBJ2-7): KAGVTQTPRYLIKTRGQQVTLSCSPISGHRSVSWYQQTPGQGLQFLFEYFSETQRNKGNFPGRFSGRQFSNSRSEMNVSTLELGDSALYLCASSARTGNEQYFGPGTRLTVT.

This clonotype was seen once. The chain has TRBV6-6 and TRBJ1-5; D gene uncertain. Trimming removed 0 bases from V and 3 bases from J, with 9 bases in between. Looked up from germline, CDR1 is MNHNY and CDR2 is SVGAGI (reference sequence). CDR3 length: 15 residues. CDR3 sequence: CASSYSRQNNQPQHF. The DNA of the CDR3 is TGTGCCAGCAGTTACTCGCGGCAGAACAATCAGCCCCAGCATTTT.

The chain has TRBV5-1 and TRBJ1-6; 10 bases align to TRBD1. CDR3 length: 19 amino acids. The V and J ends lost 5 bases and 7 bases, in that order; junction bases with no gene match: 18. CDR1 is SGHRS, CDR2 YFSETQ, per germline. CDR3 protein: CASSHGTGEPAMRNSPLHF. The DNA of the CDR3 is TGCGCCAGCAGTCACGGGACAGGGGAACCGGCAATGAGGAATTCACCCCTCCACTTT.

The V gene is TRBV7-2, the J gene TRBJ2-2; 9 nucleotides align to TRBD1. V lost 2 bases, J lost 4 bases, and 5 bases stayed unmatched. This CDR3 contains 16 residues. Germline loops: CDR1 SGHTA, CDR2 FQGNSA. CDR3 loop: CASSLWRTGATGELFF. The CDR3 coding sequence is TGTGCCAGCAGCTTATGGAGGACAGGGGCCACCGGGGAGCTGTTTTTT.

The V gene is TRBV9, the J gene TRBJ1-1; 8 positions agree with TRBD1. With V trimmed by 4 bases and J by 4 bases, 6 bases remained unmatched. CDR1 SGDLS and CDR2 YYNGEE come from the germline V gene. The CDR3 has 14 residues. The CDR3 nucleotides read TGTGCCAGCAGCCAGACAGGGGCGGGCACTGAAGCTTTCTTT. This codes for CASSQTGAGTEAFF. The full variable domain, rest sourced from reference TRBV9 and TRBJ1-1, is DSGVTQTPKHLITATGQRVTLRCSPRSGDLSVYWYQQSLDQGLQFLIQYYNGEERAKGNILERFSAQQFPDLHSELNLSSLELGDSALYFCASSQTGAGTEAFFGQGTRLTVV.

V is TRBV7-2 and J is TRBJ1-5, with 9 nucleotides matching TRBD1. The CDR3 extends over 16 amino acids. CDR1 is SGHTA, CDR2 FQGNSA, per germline. V was clipped by 3 bases and J by 3 bases; unmatched bases: 6. The CDR3 DNA reads TGTGCCAGCAGCTTGGGGACAGGGATAGACAATCAGCCCCAGCATTTT. Translation gives CASSLGTGIDNQPQHF.

The sample holds many counts of this clonotype. This chain uses TRBV2 with TRBJ2-7; TRBD2 matches 7 bases. This CDR3 is built from 12 residues. CDR1 and CDR2 from the germline V gene are SNHLY and FYNNEI. V trimming: 5 bases; J trimming: 3 bases; junction bases outside the gene matches: 1. CDR3 amino acids: CASSRDYYEQYF. The CDR3 nucleotides read TGTGCCAGCAGTCGGGACTACTACGAGCAGTACTTC.

The sample holds one count of this clonotype. V usage is TRBV28 and J usage is TRBJ1-1; 9 bases line up with TRBD1. CDR3 size: 14 residues. CDR1 is MDHEN and CDR2 is SYDVKM in the germline V gene. V shed 7 bases, J shed 5 bases, and the junction held 8 bases outside the gene matches. CDR3 region: CASKPQGALTEAFF. CDR3 nucleotides: TGTGCCAGCAAACCACAGGGGGCGCTTACTGAAGCTTTCTTT.